This T cell receptor beta chain originates from a study of graft-versus-host responses after intestinal transplantation (dated by TCRdb to the early 2020s). Context from the whole study: The transplants that recipients got were multivisceral, liver-intestinal, or isolated intestinal. Every recipient was given anti-thymocyte globulin induction, then maintenance tacrolimus and steroids for 3 to 4 years. Bulk TCR-beta CDR3 sequencing was used to track graft-versus-host and host-versus-graft alloreactive T cell clones in the graft, circulation and bone marrow after intestinal transplantation. Alloreactive clones were identified by sequencing pre-transplant mixed lymphocyte reaction products and comparing these products with unstimulated pre-transplant donor and recipient T cells. A cohort of 24 intestinal transplant recipients, including one retransplant, was enrolled, and 3 patients lacking pretransplant specimens were excluded. Donor T cell macrochimerism was defined as a peak of at least 4% donor T cells among recipient peripheral blood mononuclear cells. Rather than going through the commercial service, samples from a few later patients were sequenced in-house on an Illumina MiSeq and processed with MiXCR. Overall results and qualifications from the work: High GvH to HvG T cell clonal ratios were observed in the allografts of patients with donor T cell macrochimerism. GvH clones were detected in recipient bone marrow, and some appeared earlier in ileal mucosa or blood, consistent with an intestinal mucosal origin. Conclusions were limited by the relatively low number and heterogeneity of intestinal transplant patients. Peak levels of circulating GvH clones were associated with declines in HvG clones early after transplant.

In the paper's terms, the time point label means: cells obtained before transplantation from donor or recipient. CD3+CD4+ and CD3+CD8+ populations were FACS-sorted from unstimulated pre-transplant donor and recipient cells taken from spleen or lymph nodes. Trimming takes 5 bases from V and 1 base from J, and the germline ends sit 9 bases apart. The germline V gene (reference sequence) provides CDR1 SEHNR and CDR2 FQNEAQ. Including the terminal cysteine and phenylalanine, the CDR3 comprises 13 residues. Only the CDR3 region is kept as DNA, spanning 39 bases read in frame from base 1. The library was obtained by the immunoSEQ multiplex PCR assay. For most patients, genomic DNA was isolated with the Qiagen DNeasy Blood and Tissue Kit and sent frozen to Adaptive Biotechnologies for TCR sequencing. For most patients, genomic DNA was subjected to high-throughput TCR-beta CDR3 sequencing by Adaptive Biotechnologies. In the original analysis: Adaptive's ImmunoSEQ software was the source of the TCR sequencing data for 18 patients, while a few other patients were processed with MiXCR and VDJtools. To correct CD4 versus CD8 sorting errors, any sequence found in both subsets at a frequency ratio below 5:1 was removed. CDR3 nucleotide sequences shared by donor and recipient were removed because the origin of these sequences could not be assigned. Alloreactive clones required at least 2-fold expansion over unstimulated cells and minimum CFSE-low frequency of 0.002% (template counts) or 0.001% (read counts). Clones were considered mappable if detected in sequenced pre-transplant spleen, lymph node, or MLR CFSE-low populations of the donor or recipient. The cumulative frequency of alloreactive clones was calculated as a percentage of all sequences, weighted by copy number. The immuneACCESS repertoire file appears here via TCRdb, limited to in-frame rearrangements. These files lack a portion of the clones; in checked studies, under half of the deficit traces to unresolved V genes, and the cause of the others is not known. V and J calls and clone size follow that table, whereas D and trimming were derived from the DNA. This sample has tens of thousands of clones in its table, and approximately 95% of those were observed once. The ten largest clones represent more than 0.45% of the sample.

A remark on this clone: Its antigen is unknown. The sample holds no much larger clone one base away, and base qualities are not on file.

Recombination joined TRBV7-9 with TRBJ2-7, with the D segment identity uncertain. This specimen was unstimulated CD8+ T cells sorted from spleen or lymph node cells, taken before transplant. The receptor was derived from a human donor who was the organ donor for an intestinal transplant. The CDR3 reads as follows: CASSPDLSYEQYF. The sequenced DNA: TGTGCCAGCAGCCCCGACCTATCCTACGAGCAGTACTTC.